The 8 T cell receptor beta chains listed next were all sequenced from one sample in a study of cytomegalovirus exposure and HLA in healthy donors. PCR was performed using 60 Vbeta and 13 Jbeta primers. TCRdb's copy holds only in-frame clones and misses some; the assay was immunoSEQ multiplex PCR. Of over 200,000 clones listed, 77% are singletons. The sample consisted of PBMCs. Source of these receptors: a woman in her fifties or sixties in good health and CMV-seropositive.

The chain carries TRBV4-1 and TRBJ1-2; TRBD1 matches at 8 bases. V dropped 7 bases and J dropped 4; count of bases not matched to a gene: 11. This CDR3 comprises 15 residues. Germline V lookup: CDR1 MGHRA, CDR2 YSYEKL. CDR3 residues: CASTETGDFFYGYTF. The CDR3 DNA is TGCGCCAGCACCGAGACAGGGGATTTCTTCTATGGCTACACCTTC.

In its sample, this clone was seen once. J is TRBJ2-1 and V is TRBV14; D is perhaps TRBD1 (6 bases). The germline V gene encodes CDR1 SGHDN and CDR2 FVKESK. CDR3 length equals 16 residues. The V gene lost 6 bases and the J gene lost 0 bases, with 15 bases spanning the gap. CDR3 in amino acids: CASRGTWDNSYNEQFF. The DNA for the CDR3 is TGTGCCAGCAGAGGGACCTGGGACAACTCCTACAATGAGCAGTTCTTC.

On this clone: An end of the junction differs from the germline gene, which may be a read error. The gene calls are TRBV7-9 and TRBJ2-1, with a possible D match to TRBD1 (5 bases). This CDR3 spans 14 amino acids. From germline, CDR1 is SEHNR and CDR2 FQNEAQ (reference sequence). Written as DNA, the CDR3 is TGTGCCAGCAGCTTAGTACCAGGACACAATGAGCGGTTCTTC. Its protein product is CASSLVPGHNERFF.

The gene calls are TRBV5-1 and TRBJ1-5; no firm D call. The V gene's germline CDR1 is SGHRS and CDR2 YFSETQ. This CDR3 is 12 amino acids long. Trimming took 2 bases from V and 5 from J, leaving 5 bases between them. DNA of the CDR3: TGCGCCAGCAGCTTACGAGATCAGCCCCAGCATTTT. It translates to CASSLRDQPQHF.

CDR3 loop: CASSRFETRIAETQYF. CDR3 nucleotide sequence: TGTGCCAGCTCCCGCTTCGAGACTAGAATTGCGGAGACCCAGTACTTC. This sequence joins TRBV18 and TRBJ2-5; D possibly corresponds to TRBD2 (6 bases). Germline V gene sequence: CDR1 KGHSH, CDR2 LQKENI. V gave up 6 bases and J gave up 5 bases, with 22 bases separating them. This CDR3 has 16 amino acids.

The rearrangement uses TRBV7-2 and TRBJ2-7, with TRBD1 matching 8 bases. This CDR3 spans 13 amino acids. Trimming took 8 bases from V and 6 from J; bases not matched to a gene: 9. Germline CDR1 and CDR2: SGHTA and FQGNSA. The CDR3 loop is CASRQGFSVEQYF. The CDR3 DNA follows: TGTGCCAGCCGACAGGGGTTTTCGGTCGAGCAGTACTTC.

This rearrangement joins TRBV7-3 to TRBJ2-7; 9 nucleotides align to TRBD1. CDR3 length equals 14 residues. CDR1 SGHTA and CDR2 FQGTGA come from the germline V gene. The V gene end was trimmed by 0 bases and the J gene end by 4 bases; junction bases not matched to a gene: 1. CDR3 protein: CASSLTGTGYEQYF. CDR3 DNA sequence: TGTGCCAGCAGCTTAACGGGGACAGGGTACGAGCAGTACTTC. Filled out from reference TRBV7-3 and TRBJ2-7, the complete variable domain reads GAGVSQTPSNKVTEKGKYVELRCDPISGHTALYWYRQSLGQGPEFLIYFQGTGAADDSGLPNDRFFAVRPEGSVSTLKIQRTERGDSAVYLCASSLTGTGYEQYFGPGTRLTVT.

This chain connects TRBV4-2 to TRBJ2-2; D is ambiguous. CDR3 length: 15 amino acids. Germline CDR1 is LGHNA and CDR2 is YNFKEQ. V was cut by 2 bases and J by 2 bases, with 9 bases left in between. CDR3 sequence reads: CASSQSSVNTGELFF. The CDR3 nucleotides are TGTGCCAGCAGCCAATCATCAGTTAACACCGGGGAGCTGTTTTTT.